The sequence of this T cell receptor beta chain was determined in a study of blood T cell repertoires in COVID-19. Study-level information: COVID-19 samples, acute and convalescent, were from the United States, Italy and Spain. T cells, B-cell-depleted T cells, or PBMCs supplied cDNA or gDNA.

Generated by immunoSEQ multiplex PCR, the TCRdb table keeps only in-frame clones and is missing some. The table includes about 220,000 clones, 82% detected once. This CDR3 is built from 15 residues. Germline CDR1 MNHEY, CDR2 SVGEGT. The V and J ends lost 6 bases and 6 bases, in that order; junction bases with no gene match: 11. Sequenced: peripheral blood. This receptor was obtained from a woman older than 75 with acute or convalescent COVID-19. The chain combines TRBV6-2 or TRBV6-3 with TRBJ2-5; TRBD2 aligns across 9 bases. CDR3 loop: CASSLAAGGQQTQYF. The CDR3 coding sequence is TGTGCCAGCAGCCTCGCGGCGGGGGGGCAGCAGACCCAGTACTTC.